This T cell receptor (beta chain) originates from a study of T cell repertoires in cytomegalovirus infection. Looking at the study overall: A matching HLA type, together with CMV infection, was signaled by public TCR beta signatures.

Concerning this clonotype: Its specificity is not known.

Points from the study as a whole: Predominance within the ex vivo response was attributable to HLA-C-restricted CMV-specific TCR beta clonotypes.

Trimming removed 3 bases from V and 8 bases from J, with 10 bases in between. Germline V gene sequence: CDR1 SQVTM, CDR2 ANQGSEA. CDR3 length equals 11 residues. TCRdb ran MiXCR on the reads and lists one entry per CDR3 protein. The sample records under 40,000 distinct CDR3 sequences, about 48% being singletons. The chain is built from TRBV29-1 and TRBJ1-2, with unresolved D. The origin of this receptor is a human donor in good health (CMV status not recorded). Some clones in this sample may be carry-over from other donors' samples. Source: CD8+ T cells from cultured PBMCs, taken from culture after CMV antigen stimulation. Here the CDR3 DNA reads TGCAGCGTTGAGTGGGGATCGGGCTACACCTTC. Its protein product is CSVEWGSGYTF.